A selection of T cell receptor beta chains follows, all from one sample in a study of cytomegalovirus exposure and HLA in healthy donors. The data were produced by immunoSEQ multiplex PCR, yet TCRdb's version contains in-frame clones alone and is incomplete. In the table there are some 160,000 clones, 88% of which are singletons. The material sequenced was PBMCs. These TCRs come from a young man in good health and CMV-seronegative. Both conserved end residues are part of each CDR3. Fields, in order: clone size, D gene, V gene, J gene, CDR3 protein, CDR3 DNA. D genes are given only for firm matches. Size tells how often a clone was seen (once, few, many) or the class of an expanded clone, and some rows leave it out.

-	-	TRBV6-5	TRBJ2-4	CASSSPGDLAKNIQYF	TGTGCCAGCAGTTCACCGGGGGACTTAGCCAAAAACATTCAGTACTTC
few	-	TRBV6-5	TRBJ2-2	CASSYSPANTGELFF	TGTGCCAGCAGTTACTCCCCCGCGAACACCGGGGAGCTGTTTTTT
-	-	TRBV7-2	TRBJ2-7	CASSFKQGTYEQYF	TGTGCCAGCAGCTTTAAACAGGGTACCTACGAGCAGTACTTC
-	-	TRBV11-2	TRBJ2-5	CASSSDPAGETQYF	TGTGCCAGCAGCTCCGACCCCGCCGGGGAGACCCAGTACTTC
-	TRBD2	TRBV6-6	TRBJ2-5	CASSYRAGGQETQYF	TGTGCCAGCAGTTACCGCGCGGGAGGTCAAGAGACCCAGTACTTC
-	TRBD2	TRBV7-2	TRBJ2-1	CASSGDSGRGNEQFF	TGTGCCAGCAGTGGGGATAGCGGGAGAGGCAATGAGCAGTTCTTC
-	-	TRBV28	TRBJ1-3	CASSPGWRGTIYF	TGTGCCAGCAGCCCGGGATGGCGCGGCACCATATATTTT
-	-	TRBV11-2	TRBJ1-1	CASSFPGTEAFF	TGTGCCAGCAGCTTTCCGGGGACTGAAGCTTTCTTT
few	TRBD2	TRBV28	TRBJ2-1	CASTLSLAGAVEQFF	TGTGCCAGCACCTTAAGCCTAGCGGGAGCTGTTGAGCAGTTCTTC
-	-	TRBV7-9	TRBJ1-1	CASSFDSLNTEAFF	TGTGCCAGCAGCTTCGACAGCCTGAACACTGAAGCTTTCTTT
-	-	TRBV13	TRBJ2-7	CASSTQTGTPYEQYF	TGTGCCAGCAGCACCCAAACCGGGACACCCTACGAGCAGTACTTC
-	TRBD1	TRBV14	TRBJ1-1	CASRGTGITEAFF	TGTGCCAGCAGGGGGACAGGGATCACTGAAGCTTTCTTT
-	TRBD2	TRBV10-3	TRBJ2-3	CAISEQGTSGARTDTQYF	TGTGCCATCAGTGAACAGGGGACTAGCGGGGCCCGCACAGATACGCAGTATTTT
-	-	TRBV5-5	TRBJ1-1	CASSLTGNTEAFF	TGTGCCAGCAGCCTAACAGGAAACACTGAAGCTTTCTTT
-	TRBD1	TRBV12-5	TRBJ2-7	CASGSGTGFYEQYF	TGTGCTAGTGGGTCCGGGACAGGGTTCTACGAGCAGTACTTC
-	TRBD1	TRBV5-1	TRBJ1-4	CASSMGTGATNEKLFF	TGCGCCAGCAGCATGGGGACAGGCGCAACTAATGAAAAACTGTTTTTT
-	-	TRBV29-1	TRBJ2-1	CSVELDGSSYNEQFF	TGCAGCGTTGAACTTGACGGGTCCTCCTACAATGAGCAGTTCTTC
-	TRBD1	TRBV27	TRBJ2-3	CASARQGAGTDTQYF	TGTGCCAGCGCCAGACAGGGGGCCGGCACAGATACGCAGTATTTT
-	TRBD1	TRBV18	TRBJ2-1	CASSPPDRGSNEQFF	TGTGCCAGCTCACCACCGGACAGGGGTTCAAATGAGCAGTTCTTC
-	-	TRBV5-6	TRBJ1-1	CASSFPGYKDTEAFF	TGTGCCAGCAGCTTCCCAGGGTATAAGGACACTGAAGCTTTCTTT